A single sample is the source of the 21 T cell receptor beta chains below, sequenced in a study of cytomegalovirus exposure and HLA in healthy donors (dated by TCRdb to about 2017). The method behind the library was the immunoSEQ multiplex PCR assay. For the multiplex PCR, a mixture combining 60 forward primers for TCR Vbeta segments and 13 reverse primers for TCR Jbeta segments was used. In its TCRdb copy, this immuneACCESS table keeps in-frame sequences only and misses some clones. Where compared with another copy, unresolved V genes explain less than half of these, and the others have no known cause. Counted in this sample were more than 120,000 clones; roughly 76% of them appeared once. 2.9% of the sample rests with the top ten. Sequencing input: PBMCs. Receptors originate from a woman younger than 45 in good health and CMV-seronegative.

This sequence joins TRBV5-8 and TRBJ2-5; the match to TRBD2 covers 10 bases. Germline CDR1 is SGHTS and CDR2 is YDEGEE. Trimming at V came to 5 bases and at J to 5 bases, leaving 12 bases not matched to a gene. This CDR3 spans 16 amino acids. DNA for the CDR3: TGTGCCAGCAGAAGCGGGAGGGACACGAAGGGGGAGACCCAGTACTTC. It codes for CASRSGRDTKGETQYF. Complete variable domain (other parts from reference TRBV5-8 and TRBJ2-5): EAGVTQSPTHLIKTRGQQATLRCSPISGHTSVYWYQQALGLGLQFLLWYDEGEERNRGNFPPRFSGRQFPNYSSELNVNALELEDSALYLCASRSGRDTKGETQYFGPGTRLLVL.

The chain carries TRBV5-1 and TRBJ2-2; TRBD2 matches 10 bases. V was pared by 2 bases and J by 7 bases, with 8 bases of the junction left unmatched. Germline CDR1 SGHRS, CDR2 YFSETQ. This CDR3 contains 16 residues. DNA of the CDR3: TGCGCCAGCAGCTTCACGCTAGCGGGAGCGGTCGGGGAGCTGTTTTTT. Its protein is CASSFTLAGAVGELFF. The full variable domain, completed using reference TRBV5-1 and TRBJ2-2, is KAGVTQTPRYLIKTRGQQVTLSCSPISGHRSVSWYQQTPGQGLQFLFEYFSETQRNKGNFPGRFSGRQFSNSRSEMNVSTLELGDSALYLCASSFTLAGAVGELFFGEGSRLTVL.

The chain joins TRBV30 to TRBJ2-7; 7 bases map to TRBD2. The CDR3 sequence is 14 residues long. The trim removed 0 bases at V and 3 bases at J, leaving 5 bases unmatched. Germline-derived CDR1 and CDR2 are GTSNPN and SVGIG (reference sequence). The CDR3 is CAWSVWGRDYEQYF. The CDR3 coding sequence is TGTGCCTGGAGTGTTTGGGGGAGGGACTACGAGCAGTACTTC.

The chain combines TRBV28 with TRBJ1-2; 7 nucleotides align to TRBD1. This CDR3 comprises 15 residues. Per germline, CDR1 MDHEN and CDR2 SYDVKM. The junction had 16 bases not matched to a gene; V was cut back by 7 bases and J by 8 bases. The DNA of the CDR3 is TGTGCCAGCACAATCCCGAGGGGGCCTCTATACGGCTACACCTTC. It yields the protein CASTIPRGPLYGYTF.

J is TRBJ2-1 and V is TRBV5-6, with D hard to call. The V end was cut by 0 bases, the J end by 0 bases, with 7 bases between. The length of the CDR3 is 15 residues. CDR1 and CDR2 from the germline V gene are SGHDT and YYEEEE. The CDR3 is CASSLAPGSYNEQFF. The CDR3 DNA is TGTGCCAGCAGCTTGGCTCCGGGCTCCTACAATGAGCAGTTCTTC.

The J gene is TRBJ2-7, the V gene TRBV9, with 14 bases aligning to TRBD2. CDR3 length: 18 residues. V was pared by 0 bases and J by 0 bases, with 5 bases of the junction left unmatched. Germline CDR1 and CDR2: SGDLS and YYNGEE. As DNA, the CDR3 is TGTGCCAGCAGCGTAGGGACTAGCGGGGGGCCGAGCTCCTACGAGCAGTACTTC. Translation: CASSVGTSGGPSSYEQYF.

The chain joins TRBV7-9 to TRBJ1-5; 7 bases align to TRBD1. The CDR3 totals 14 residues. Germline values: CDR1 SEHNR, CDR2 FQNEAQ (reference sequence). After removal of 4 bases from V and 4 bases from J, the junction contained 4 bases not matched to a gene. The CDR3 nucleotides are TGTGCCAGCAGCTACAGGGGTTTTAATCAGCCCCAGCATTTT. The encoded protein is CASSYRGFNQPQHF.

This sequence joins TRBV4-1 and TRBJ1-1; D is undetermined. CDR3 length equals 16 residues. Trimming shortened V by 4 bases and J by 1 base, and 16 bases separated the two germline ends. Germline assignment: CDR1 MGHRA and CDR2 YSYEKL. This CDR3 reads CASSPGYGAGNTEAFF. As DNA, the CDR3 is TGCGCCAGCAGCCCCGGGTACGGAGCGGGGAACACTGAAGCTTTCTTT.

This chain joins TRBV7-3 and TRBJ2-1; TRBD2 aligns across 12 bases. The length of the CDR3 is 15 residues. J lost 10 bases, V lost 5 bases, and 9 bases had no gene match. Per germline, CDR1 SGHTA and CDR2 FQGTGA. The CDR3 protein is CASSPTSGRIGEQFF. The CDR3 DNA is TGTGCCAGCAGCCCGACTAGCGGGAGAATTGGGGAGCAGTTCTTC.

In nucleotides, the CDR3 is TGCGCCAGCAGATCGACTAGCGGGAGATATACGCAGTATTTT. Its translation: CASRSTSGRYTQYF. The V call is TRBV4-3, the J call TRBJ2-3; TRBD2 agrees at 12 bases. The CDR3 sequence is 14 residues long. With 6 bases clipped from V and 7 bases from J, the junction kept 5 bases outside the gene matches. The germline V gene has CDR1 LGHNA and CDR2 YSLEER.

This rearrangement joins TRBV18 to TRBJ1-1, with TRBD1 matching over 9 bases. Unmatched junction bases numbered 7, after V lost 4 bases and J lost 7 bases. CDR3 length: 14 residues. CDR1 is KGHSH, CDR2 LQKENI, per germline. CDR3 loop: CASSRDREPLEAFF. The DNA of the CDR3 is TGTGCCAGCTCACGGGACAGGGAGCCCCTTGAAGCTTTCTTT.

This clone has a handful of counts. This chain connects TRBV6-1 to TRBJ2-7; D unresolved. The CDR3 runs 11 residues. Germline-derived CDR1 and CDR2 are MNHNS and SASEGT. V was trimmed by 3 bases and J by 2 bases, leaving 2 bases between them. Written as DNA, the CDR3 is TGTGCCAGCAGTGACACCTACGAGCAGTACTTC. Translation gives CASSDTYEQYF.

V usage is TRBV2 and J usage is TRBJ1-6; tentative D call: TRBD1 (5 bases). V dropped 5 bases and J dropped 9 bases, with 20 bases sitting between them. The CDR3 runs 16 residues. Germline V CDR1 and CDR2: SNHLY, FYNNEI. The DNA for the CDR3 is TGTGCCAGCAGTCCCCCCGGAGGAGGGGCGAGTTCACCCCTCCACTTT. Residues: CASSPPGGGASSPLHF.

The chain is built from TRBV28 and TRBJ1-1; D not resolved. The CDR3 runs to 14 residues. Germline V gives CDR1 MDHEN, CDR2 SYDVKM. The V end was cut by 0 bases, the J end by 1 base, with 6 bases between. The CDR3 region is CASSLWARNTEAFF. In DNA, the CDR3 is TGTGCCAGCAGTTTATGGGCCCGGAACACTGAAGCTTTCTTT.

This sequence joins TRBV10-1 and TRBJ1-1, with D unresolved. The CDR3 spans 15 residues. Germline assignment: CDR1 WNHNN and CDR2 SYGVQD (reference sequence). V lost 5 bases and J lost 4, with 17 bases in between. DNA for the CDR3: TGCGCCAGCAGTCCCGCGTCTAACCGGGGCACTGAAGCTTTCTTT. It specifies CASSPASNRGTEAFF.

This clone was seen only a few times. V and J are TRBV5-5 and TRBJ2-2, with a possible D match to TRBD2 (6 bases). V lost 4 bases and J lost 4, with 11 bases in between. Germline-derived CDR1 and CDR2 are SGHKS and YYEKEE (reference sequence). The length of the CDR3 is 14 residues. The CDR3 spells CASSMGLSTGELFF. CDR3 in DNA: TGTGCCAGCAGCATGGGACTTTCCACCGGGGAGCTGTTTTTT. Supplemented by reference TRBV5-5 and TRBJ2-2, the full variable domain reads DAGVTQSPTHLIKTRGQQVTLRCSPISGHKSVSWYQQVLGQGPQFIFQYYEKEERGRGNFPDRFSARQFPNYSSELNVNALLLGDSALYLCASSMGLSTGELFFGEGSRLTVL.

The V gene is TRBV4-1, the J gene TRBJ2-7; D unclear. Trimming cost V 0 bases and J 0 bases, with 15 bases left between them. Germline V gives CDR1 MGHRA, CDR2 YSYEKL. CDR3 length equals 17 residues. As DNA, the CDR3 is TGCGCCAGCAGCCAAGATTTCGTGACAACGAGCTCCTACGAGCAGTACTTC. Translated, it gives CASSQDFVTTSSYEQYF.

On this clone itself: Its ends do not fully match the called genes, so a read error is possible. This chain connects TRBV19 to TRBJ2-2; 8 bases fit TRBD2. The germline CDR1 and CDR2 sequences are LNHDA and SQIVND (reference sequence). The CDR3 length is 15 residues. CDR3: CASSRSGSFTGELLF. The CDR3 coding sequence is TGTGCCAGTAGCCGGAGCGGGAGCTTCACCGGGGAGCTGCTTTTT.

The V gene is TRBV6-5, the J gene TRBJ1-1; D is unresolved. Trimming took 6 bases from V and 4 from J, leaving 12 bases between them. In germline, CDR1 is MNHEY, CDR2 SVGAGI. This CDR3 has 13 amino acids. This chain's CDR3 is CASSLLVSTEAFF. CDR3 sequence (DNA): TGTGCCAGCAGCCTATTAGTGAGCACTGAAGCTTTCTTT.

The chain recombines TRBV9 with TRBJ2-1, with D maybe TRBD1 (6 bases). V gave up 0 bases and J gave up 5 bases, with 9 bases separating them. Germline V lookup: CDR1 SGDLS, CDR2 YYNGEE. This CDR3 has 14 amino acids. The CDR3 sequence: CASSVDQGNNEQFF. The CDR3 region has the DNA TGTGCCAGCAGCGTAGACCAGGGGAACAATGAGCAGTTCTTC. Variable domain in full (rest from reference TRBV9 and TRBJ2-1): DSGVTQTPKHLITATGQRVTLRCSPRSGDLSVYWYQQSLDQGLQFLIQYYNGEERAKGNILERFSAQQFPDLHSELNLSSLELGDSALYFCASSVDQGNNEQFFGPGTRLTVL.

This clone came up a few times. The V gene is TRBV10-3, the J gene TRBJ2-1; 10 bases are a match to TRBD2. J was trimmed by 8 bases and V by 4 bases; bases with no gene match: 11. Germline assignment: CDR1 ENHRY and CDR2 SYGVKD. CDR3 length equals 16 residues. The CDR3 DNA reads TGTGCCATCAGTGGGAGTAGCGGGGGGCCTTTTGATGAGCAGTTCTTC. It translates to CAISGSSGGPFDEQFF.